The next 17 T cell receptor beta chains were all read from a single sample in a study of cytomegalovirus exposure and HLA in healthy donors. 13 Jbeta primers and 60 Vbeta primers were used for the PCR. The protocol was immunoSEQ multiplex PCR, while the TCRdb copy is restricted to in-frame clones and leaves out a portion. The table for this sample gives tens of thousands of clones. Sequenced input: PBMCs. The source is a woman in her 30s in good health and CMV-seronegative.

The chain recombines TRBV7-9 with TRBJ2-3; D unresolved. V was shortened by 5 bases and J by 2 bases, with 11 bases between the two germline ends. CDR3 length equals 14 residues. The germline gives CDR1 SEHNR, CDR2 FQNEAQ (reference sequence). The CDR3 nucleotides are TGTGCCAGCAGCCCTCTACGGGTCACAGATACGCAGTATTTT. Protein: CASSPLRVTDTQYF.

The J gene is TRBJ1-1, the V gene TRBV6-1; TRBD1 is a possible D gene (6 bases). This CDR3 has 15 amino acids. V was shortened by 4 bases and J by 0 bases, with 12 bases between the two germline ends. In germline, CDR1 is MNHNS, CDR2 SASEGT. The CDR3 here is CASSVVDSLNTEAFF. For the CDR3, the DNA is TGTGCCAGCAGTGTGGTGGACAGTTTGAACACTGAAGCTTTCTTT.

The rearrangement joins TRBV29-1 to TRBJ2-3, with TRBD2 matching over 13 bases. The CDR3 contains 17 residues. Germline V lookup: CDR1 SQVTM, CDR2 ANQGSEA. The V gene end was trimmed by 0 bases and the J gene end by 2 bases; junction bases not matched to a gene: 5. The DNA for the CDR3 is TGCAGCGTTGAAGATCGGGGACTAGCGGGGTACACAGATACGCAGTATTTT. As protein: CSVEDRGLAGYTDTQYF.

The CDR3 region has the DNA TGTGCCTGGTCAACCTTAGGGGCCTACAATGAGCAGTTCTTC. Protein: CAWSTLGAYNEQFF. V gene TRBV30 combines with J gene TRBJ2-1, with D perhaps matching TRBD1 (5 bases). Trimming removed 5 bases at V and 2 bases at J, with 13 bases between. The CDR3 has 14 residues. Germline-derived CDR1 and CDR2 are GTSNPN and SVGIG (reference sequence).

The chain has TRBV6-5 and TRBJ2-1; 10 bases are shared with TRBD2. CDR1 is MNHEY, CDR2 SVGAGI, per germline. CDR3 length: 15 amino acids. The J segment lost 6 bases and the V segment lost 8 bases, leaving 10 bases of the junction unmatched. The CDR3 DNA follows: TGTGCCAGCTCGCTAGGACTAGCGGTGGGCAATGAGCAGTTCTTC. Translated, it gives CASSLGLAVGNEQFF.

This chain connects TRBV15 to TRBJ1-5; TRBD1 might be the D (6 bases). V gave up 7 bases and J gave up 5 bases, with 9 bases separating them. CDR1 is LNHNV and CDR2 is YYDKDF in the germline V gene (reference sequence). The CDR3 length is 12 residues. Written as DNA, the CDR3 is TGTGCCACCACGGGGGGCGATCAGCCCCAGCATTTT. Amino acids: CATTGGDQPQHF.

The V call is TRBV4-1, the J call TRBJ2-1; 8 bases align to TRBD2. V was clipped by 2 bases and J by 4 bases; unmatched bases: 4. Germline lookup yields CDR1 MGHRA and CDR2 YSYEKL. This CDR3 has 15 amino acids. As DNA, the CDR3 is TGCGCCAGCAGCCAAACCGGGACTAGGTACAATGAGCAGTTCTTC. It is translated as CASSQTGTRYNEQFF.

V is TRBV7-9 and J is TRBJ2-5; 8 positions agree with TRBD2. This CDR3 has 14 residues. The J segment lost 5 bases and the V segment lost 2 bases, leaving 4 bases of the junction unmatched. Germline V gene lookup returns CDR1 SEHNR and CDR2 FQNEAQ (reference sequence). The DNA for the CDR3 is TGTGCCAGCAGCTTATTAGCGGGATGGGAGACCCAGTACTTC. Translated, it gives CASSLLAGWETQYF.

This chain uses TRBV4-2 with TRBJ2-2; no firm D call. CDR3 size: 16 residues. V lost 2 bases to trimming and J lost 1 base, with 11 bases between them. CDR1 and CDR2 (germline): LGHNA, YNFKEQ. In DNA, the CDR3 is TGTGCCAGCAGCCAACAAATCAACATGAACACCGGGGAGCTGTTTTTT. Its protein product is CASSQQINMNTGELFF.

The chain links TRBV5-6 to TRBJ1-1; 7 bases map to TRBD1. The CDR3 is 16 residues long. V was pared by 4 bases and J by 0 bases, with 9 bases of the junction left unmatched. Germline V lookup: CDR1 SGHDT, CDR2 YYEEEE. CDR3 sequence (DNA): TGTGCCAGCAGCCGCGAGGGGACAGTTATGAACACTGAAGCTTTCTTT. As protein: CASSREGTVMNTEAFF.

The V call is TRBV4-1, the J call TRBJ2-4; 12 nucleotides line up with TRBD1. After removal of 0 bases from V and 3 bases from J, the junction contained 12 bases not matched to a gene. CDR1 and CDR2 (germline): MGHRA, YSYEKL. The CDR3 covers 20 residues. CDR3 loop: CASSQDYSGTGGKVKNIQYF. The CDR3 bases are TGCGCCAGCAGCCAAGATTACTCCGGGACAGGGGGCAAGGTCAAAAACATTCAGTACTTC.

CDR3 region: CAWSLGGPAYEQYF. DNA of the CDR3: TGTGCCTGGAGCTTGGGGGGACCCGCCTACGAGCAGTACTTC. The chain recombines TRBV30 with TRBJ2-7, with TRBD2 as a possible D gene (6 bases). Trimming removed 3 bases at V and 2 bases at J, with 14 bases between. CDR1 is GTSNPN, CDR2 SVGIG, per germline (reference sequence). This CDR3 spans 14 amino acids.

This rearrangement joins TRBV30 to TRBJ2-7; D might be TRBD2 (5 bases). Trimming removed 4 bases at V and 2 bases at J, with 9 bases between. This CDR3 spans 12 amino acids. Germline V gene lookup returns CDR1 GTSNPN and CDR2 SVGIG (reference sequence). CDR3 sequence reads: CAWNWGAYEQYF. CDR3 in DNA: TGTGCCTGGAATTGGGGAGCCTACGAGCAGTACTTC.

The chain employs TRBV5-1 and TRBJ1-2, with 8 bases lining up with TRBD1. The CDR3 has 14 residues. Per the germline V gene, CDR1 is SGHRS and CDR2 is YFSETQ. V lost 4 bases to trimming and J lost 2 bases; unmatched junction nucleotides: 4. This CDR3 is CASSSGQGNYGYTF. In DNA, the CDR3 is TGCGCCAGCAGCAGTGGACAGGGAAACTATGGCTACACCTTC.

This sequence joins TRBV19 and TRBJ2-2, with 7 bases matching TRBD1. Germline CDR1 is LNHDA and CDR2 is SQIVND (reference sequence). Losses at the gene ends were 4 bases for V and 6 bases for J; bases not matched to a gene: 8. The length of the CDR3 is 15 residues. For the CDR3, the DNA is TGTGCCAGTAGTAGGAGAGAGGGGGCAGCCGGGGAGCTGTTTTTT. This gives the protein CASSRREGAAGELFF.

The chain uses TRBV4-1 and TRBJ1-1, with D perhaps matching TRBD1 (6 bases). V was clipped by 0 bases and J by 6 bases, with 17 bases between them. Per the germline V gene, CDR1 is MGHRA and CDR2 is YSYEKL. The length of the CDR3 is 16 residues. In DNA, the CDR3 is TGCGCCAGCAGCCAAGAAAGGGGGAAACGGTCGCCTGAAGCTTTCTTT. Amino acid sequence: CASSQERGKRSPEAFF.

The chain joins TRBV30 to TRBJ2-7; 8 bases agree with TRBD2. CDR3 size: 14 residues. The germline CDR1 and CDR2 sequences are GTSNPN and SVGIG (reference sequence). The junction had 6 bases not matched to a gene; V was cut back by 2 bases and J by 3 bases. This CDR3 reads CAWSPSGGGYEQYF. The CDR3 region has the DNA TGTGCCTGGAGTCCCTCCGGGGGGGGCTACGAGCAGTACTTC.